This entry describes one TCR beta chain. Clones were read by immunoSEQ multiplex PCR, and TCRdb kept only the in-frame ones, dropping some. This table holds about 59,000 clones, roughly 90% found once. Per the germline V gene, CDR1 is LNHDA and CDR2 is SQIVND (reference sequence). After removal of 5 bases from V and 4 bases from J, the junction contained 10 bases not matched to a gene. The CDR3 is 15 residues long. This record comes from a study of control samples from healthy donors and cancer patients. This TCR was sampled from a man aged 35 to 55 with colorectal cancer. The chain uses TRBV19 and TRBJ2-7, with 8 bases identical to TRBD1. The sample taken for sequencing was PBMCs. The CDR3 spells CASSSSYRGLYEQYF. The CDR3 DNA reads TGTGCCAGTAGTTCCTCCTACAGGGGGTTATACGAGCAGTACTTC.